Presented here are 30 T cell receptor beta chains from one specimen sequenced in a study of blood T cell repertoires in COVID-19. Here immunoSEQ multiplex PCR was the method, and the copy in TCRdb shows in-frame clones only, minus some. This sample has fewer than 50,000 clones, with around 83% found just once. Input material: peripheral blood. Receptor source: a woman older than 75 with active or convalescent COVID-19.

The gene calls are TRBV9 and TRBJ2-1; 10 bases map to TRBD2. CDR1 SGDLS and CDR2 YYNGEE come from the germline V gene. The V and J ends lost 4 bases and 7 bases, in that order; junction bases with no gene match: 8. This CDR3 region has 15 residues. The CDR3 DNA sequence: TGTGCCAGCAGCATCTCAGCGGGAGGGCCTAATGAGCAGTTCTTC. It specifies CASSISAGGPNEQFF.

The genes are TRBV18 and TRBJ1-4; no clear D gene. The CDR3 is 16 amino acids. Trimming took off 3 bases at V and 5 bases at J, with 16 bases between the two ends. The germline CDR1 and CDR2 sequences are KGHSH and LQKENI. The CDR3 DNA follows: TGTGCCAGCTCACCCCTCCCGGTCGGGGTCAATGAAAAACTGTTTTTT. Amino acids: CASSPLPVGVNEKLFF.

The chain joins TRBV19 to TRBJ2-3; D gene uncertain. Germline V lookup: CDR1 LNHDA, CDR2 SQIVND (reference sequence). Trimming stripped 6 bases from V and 0 bases from J, with 10 bases between. The CDR3 runs 14 residues. The CDR3 nucleotides read TGTGCCAGTAGCTCCTTGGAGAGCACAGATACGCAGTATTTT. It codes for CASSSLESTDTQYF.

The V and J genes are TRBV28 and TRBJ1-1, with a weak D call TRBD1 (5 bases). The germline gives CDR1 MDHEN, CDR2 SYDVKM. The V end was cut by 6 bases, the J end by 8 bases, with 16 bases between. CDR3 length: 13 residues. CDR3 nucleotides: TGTGCCAGCAGCCTCGCCGGGGGAGTAGAAGCTTTCTTT. As protein: CASSLAGGVEAFF. The variable domain in full, with the rest retrieved from reference TRBV28 and TRBJ1-1, is DVKVTQSSRYLVKRTGEKVFLECVQDMDHENMFWYRQDPGLGLRLIYFSYDVKMKEKGDIPEGYSVSREKKERFSLILESASTNQTSMYLCASSLAGGVEAFFGQGTRLTVV.

This chain links TRBV7-3 with TRBJ2-4; TRBD2 matches 7 bases. Losses at the gene ends were 5 bases for V and 8 bases for J; bases not matched to a gene: 6. Germline V gene lookup returns CDR1 SGHTA and CDR2 FQGTGA. This CDR3 is built from 13 residues. In DNA form, the CDR3 reads TGTGCCAGCAGCCACGGAGGGAGGGACATTCAGTACTTC. Translating gives CASSHGGRDIQYF.

The gene calls are TRBV5-4 and TRBJ1-1; D might be TRBD1 (5 bases). The CDR3 spans 14 residues. Deletions cut 4 bases from V and 3 bases from J, with 13 bases between. Germline V lookup: CDR1 SGHNT, CDR2 YYREEE (reference sequence). The CDR3 DNA sequence: TGTGCCAGCAGCAACCCCGGGGGAGACACTGAAGCTTTCTTT. The encoded protein is CASSNPGGDTEAFF.

The chain couples TRBV28 to TRBJ1-5; TRBD1 might be the D (6 bases). The V end was cut by 4 bases, the J end by 1 base, with 14 bases between. The germline gives CDR1 MDHEN, CDR2 SYDVKM. The CDR3 is 16 amino acids. This CDR3 is CASSSPGGASNQPQHF. Written as DNA, the CDR3 is TGTGCCAGCAGTTCACCTGGGGGGGCCAGCAATCAGCCCCAGCATTTT.

The chain recombines TRBV9 with TRBJ2-1; TRBD2 aligns across 8 bases. The length of the CDR3 is 15 residues. V shed 0 bases and J 3 bases; nucleotides not matched to a gene: 2. The germline gives CDR1 SGDLS, CDR2 YYNGEE. This CDR3 reads CASSVDSGDYNEQFF. CDR3 DNA: TGTGCCAGCAGCGTAGATAGCGGGGACTACAATGAGCAGTTCTTC.

This clone was counted a single time. The chain has TRBV19 and TRBJ1-1; perhaps TRBD1 as D (5 bases). CDR1 and CDR2 (germline): LNHDA, SQIVND (reference sequence). V shed 6 bases and J shed 2 bases, with 7 bases lying between them. The CDR3 has 12 amino acids. In nucleotides, the CDR3 is TGTGCCAGTAGCCGGACAAACACTGAAGCTTTCTTT. It is translated as CASSRTNTEAFF. Complete variable domain (other parts from reference TRBV19 and TRBJ1-1): DGGITQSPKYLFRKEGQNVTLSCEQNLNHDAMYWYRQDPGQGLRLIYYSQIVNDFQKGDIAEGYSVSREKKESFPLTVTSAQKNPTAFYLCASSRTNTEAFFGQGTRLTVV.

The V gene is TRBV30, the J gene TRBJ1-1; D might be TRBD1 (5 bases). The CDR3 contains 11 residues. Trimming took 8 bases from V and 4 from J, leaving 11 bases between them. CDR1 is GTSNPN, CDR2 SVGIG, per germline (reference sequence). CDR3: CASQGTTEAFF. DNA of the CDR3: TGTGCCAGTCAGGGTACCACTGAAGCTTTCTTT.

The chain combines TRBV19 with TRBJ2-1; tentatively, D is TRBD1 (7 bases). Germline V gene lookup returns CDR1 LNHDA and CDR2 SQIVND (reference sequence). This CDR3 spans 15 amino acids. V was cut by 6 bases and J by 4 bases, with 16 bases left in between. CDR3 sequence: CASSPQGGLYNEQFF. In DNA, the CDR3 is TGTGCCAGTAGCCCCCAGGGGGGTCTATACAATGAGCAGTTCTTC. Full variable domain (rest looked up from reference TRBV19 and TRBJ2-1): DGGITQSPKYLFRKEGQNVTLSCEQNLNHDAMYWYRQDPGQGLRLIYYSQIVNDFQKGDIAEGYSVSREKKESFPLTVTSAQKNPTAFYLCASSPQGGLYNEQFFGPGTRLTVL.

The chain recombines TRBV6-2 or TRBV6-3 with TRBJ2-2; a possible D gene is TRBD1 (6 bases). The CDR3 consists of 14 residues. From germline, CDR1 is MNHEY and CDR2 SVGEGT. V shed 3 bases and J shed 3 bases, with 8 bases lying between them. This CDR3 is CASSYGQYTGELFF. The CDR3 bases are TGTGCCAGCAGTTATGGACAGTACACCGGGGAGCTGTTTTTT.

The chain uses TRBV19 and TRBJ1-1; D gene unclear. The CDR3 has 15 residues. Germline assignment: CDR1 LNHDA and CDR2 SQIVND (reference sequence). Trimming left V 3 bases short and J 1 base short, with 12 bases between. DNA of the CDR3: TGTGCCAGTAGTATCCCCAGACAAGCGAACACTGAAGCTTTCTTT. Translation gives CASSIPRQANTEAFF.

The chain is built from TRBV10-2 and TRBJ2-5; D remains unclear. The CDR3 runs to 13 residues. With 4 bases removed from V and 4 bases from J, the gap between germline ends came to 10 bases. CDR1 and CDR2 (germline): WSHSY, SAAADI. CDR3 sequence reads: CASSGPSSETQYF. The CDR3 nucleotides are TGCGCCAGCAGTGGGCCCTCTTCAGAGACCCAGTACTTC.

This rearrangement joins TRBV28 to TRBJ2-1, with 9 bases identical to TRBD1. V lost 6 bases, J lost 10 bases, and 10 bases stayed unmatched. Germline CDR1 MDHEN, CDR2 SYDVKM. The CDR3 extends over 14 amino acids. This CDR3 is CASSSGDRVGEQFF. CDR3 in DNA: TGTGCCAGCAGCTCCGGGGACAGGGTCGGGGAGCAGTTCTTC.

This rearrangement joins TRBV7-2 to TRBJ1-4, with TRBD1 identical over 7 bases. Trimming took 8 bases from V and 0 from J; bases not matched to a gene: 6. This CDR3 has 15 amino acids. From germline, CDR1 is SGHTA and CDR2 FQGNSA. The CDR3 reads CASGRQGSTNEKLFF. For the CDR3, the DNA is TGTGCCAGCGGTCGACAGGGCTCAACTAATGAAAAACTGTTTTTT.

DNA for the CDR3: TGTGCCAGCACCCGACTAGCGGAGAACAATGAGCAGTTCTTC. This sequence encodes CASTRLAENNEQFF. The chain carries TRBV9 and TRBJ2-1, with 9 nucleotides matching TRBD2. Germline trimming cut 6 bases from V and 5 bases from J; bases unmatched to any gene: 6. The V gene's germline CDR1 is SGDLS and CDR2 YYNGEE. CDR3 length: 14 amino acids.

The chain joins TRBV5-1 to TRBJ1-2; weak D call: TRBD1 (6 bases). Germline-derived CDR1 and CDR2 are SGHRS and YFSETQ. The CDR3 has 14 residues. V was shortened by 2 bases and J by 3 bases, with 11 bases between the two germline ends. The CDR3 nucleotides read TGCGCCAGCAGCTTACAGGGTTCGGACTATGGCTACACCTTC. This codes for CASSLQGSDYGYTF. The whole variable domain, remainder taken from reference TRBV5-1 and TRBJ1-2, is KAGVTQTPRYLIKTRGQQVTLSCSPISGHRSVSWYQQTPGQGLQFLFEYFSETQRNKGNFPGRFSGRQFSNSRSEMNVSTLELGDSALYLCASSLQGSDYGYTFGSGTRLTVV.

The chain has TRBV28 and TRBJ2-7; no reliable D call. V was pared by 4 bases and J by 3 bases, with 16 bases between. CDR3 length: 15 residues. In germline, CDR1 is MDHEN, CDR2 SYDVKM. CDR3 loop: CASSSPTVPFYEQYF. The DNA of the CDR3 is TGTGCCAGCAGTTCCCCCACGGTCCCTTTCTACGAGCAGTACTTC.

The chain employs TRBV12-3 or TRBV12-4 and TRBJ1-5; the D is unclear. CDR3 length: 13 amino acids. The germline V and J ends were trimmed by 8 bases and 5 bases, with 13 bases remaining between them. CDR3 nucleotide sequence: TGTGCCAGCGCTGGGTCGAGGGATCAGCCCCAGCATTTT. Protein: CASAGSRDQPQHF.

This sequence joins TRBV13 and TRBJ2-7, with 9 bases identical to TRBD1. The V and J ends lost 5 bases and 1 base, in that order; junction bases with no gene match: 6. Germline V lookup: CDR1 PRHDT, CDR2 FYEKMQ (reference sequence). The CDR3 runs 15 residues. DNA of the CDR3: TGTGCCAGCAGCGCGCCGGGACAGGGTTCCTACGAGCAGTACTTC. It is translated as CASSAPGQGSYEQYF.

The rearrangement joins TRBV7-3 to TRBJ2-3, with D tentatively TRBD1 (5 bases). The CDR3 sequence is 13 residues long. Germline V gene lookup returns CDR1 SGHTA and CDR2 FQGTGA. The germline V and J ends were trimmed by 2 bases and 2 bases, with 5 bases remaining between them. The CDR3 region has the DNA TGTGCCAGCAGCTTAGGGGCCACAGATACGCAGTATTTT. It yields the protein CASSLGATDTQYF.

This clone was counted between two and nine times. The CDR3 protein is CASSAATSGSSDTQYF. The CDR3, as DNA: TGTGCCAGCAGTGCGGCAACTAGCGGGAGTTCGGATACGCAGTATTTT. The V call is TRBV28, the J call TRBJ2-3; 11 bases are shared with TRBD2. J lost 6 bases, V lost 5 bases, and 10 bases had no gene match. Germline values: CDR1 MDHEN, CDR2 SYDVKM. This CDR3 is built from 16 residues.

The rearrangement links TRBV7-2 to TRBJ1-5; no definite D call. V was pared by 8 bases and J by 5 bases, with 13 bases between. The germline V gene has CDR1 SGHTA and CDR2 FQGNSA. CDR3 size: 13 residues. The CDR3 sequence is CASRREVDQPQHF. The CDR3 DNA follows: TGTGCCAGCCGAAGGGAGGTGGATCAGCCCCAGCATTTT.

The chain is built from TRBV3-1 (or the pseudogene TRBV3-2) and TRBJ2-2; TRBD2 matches at 9 bases. The CDR3 totals 15 residues. The germline V gene has CDR1 LGHDT and CDR2 YNNKEL (reference sequence). Losses at the gene ends were 0 bases for V and 8 bases for J; bases not matched to a gene: 4. CDR3 sequence (DNA): TGTGCCAGCAGCCAAGATATAACTAGCGGGGGGGAGCTGTTTTTT. Its protein product is CASSQDITSGGELFF.

This chain connects TRBV7-9 to TRBJ1-5; no clear D. This CDR3 is built from 12 residues. The germline V gene has CDR1 SEHNR and CDR2 FQNEAQ (reference sequence). V was clipped by 1 base and J by 7 bases, with 5 bases between them. The CDR3 sequence: CASSLVEQPQHF. DNA of the CDR3: TGTGCCAGCAGCTTAGTAGAGCAGCCCCAGCATTTT.

V and J are TRBV20-1 and TRBJ2-5; D gene uncertain. The CDR3 has 11 amino acids. Trimming shortened V by 3 bases and J by 2 bases, and 4 bases separated the two germline ends. The germline V gene has CDR1 DFQATT and CDR2 SNEGSKA (reference sequence). In nucleotides, the CDR3 is TGCAGTGCTAGCACACAAGAGACCCAGTACTTC. Protein product: CSASTQETQYF.

The chain employs TRBV9 and TRBJ2-1; 8 bases fit TRBD2. CDR3 length: 17 amino acids. The V segment lost 2 bases and the J segment 5 bases; nucleotides outside the gene matches: 12. The germline CDR1 and CDR2 sequences are SGDLS and YYNGEE. The CDR3 loop is CASSVANLAGNNNEQFF. CDR3 DNA sequence: TGTGCCAGCAGCGTTGCAAATCTAGCGGGTAACAACAATGAGCAGTTCTTC.

V is TRBV3-1 (or the pseudogene TRBV3-2) and J is TRBJ2-1; TRBD2 might be the D (5 bases). The CDR3 extends over 17 amino acids. Germline V gene sequence: CDR1 LGHDT, CDR2 YNNKEL (reference sequence). V gave up 4 bases and J gave up 3 bases, with 19 bases separating them. Written as DNA, the CDR3 is TGTGCCAGCAGCCTAACCCGTAACCGGGATAACTACAATGAGCAGTTCTTC. Its protein product is CASSLTRNRDNYNEQFF.

The V gene is TRBV7-2, the J gene TRBJ1-1; tentative D call: TRBD1 (6 bases). V was clipped by 4 bases and J by 1 base, with 13 bases between them. The CDR3 runs 15 residues. Germline CDR1 SGHTA, CDR2 FQGNSA. Here the CDR3 DNA reads TGTGCCAGCAGCTACCAGGGGTTTGGGAACACTGAAGCTTTCTTT. This codes for CASSYQGFGNTEAFF.